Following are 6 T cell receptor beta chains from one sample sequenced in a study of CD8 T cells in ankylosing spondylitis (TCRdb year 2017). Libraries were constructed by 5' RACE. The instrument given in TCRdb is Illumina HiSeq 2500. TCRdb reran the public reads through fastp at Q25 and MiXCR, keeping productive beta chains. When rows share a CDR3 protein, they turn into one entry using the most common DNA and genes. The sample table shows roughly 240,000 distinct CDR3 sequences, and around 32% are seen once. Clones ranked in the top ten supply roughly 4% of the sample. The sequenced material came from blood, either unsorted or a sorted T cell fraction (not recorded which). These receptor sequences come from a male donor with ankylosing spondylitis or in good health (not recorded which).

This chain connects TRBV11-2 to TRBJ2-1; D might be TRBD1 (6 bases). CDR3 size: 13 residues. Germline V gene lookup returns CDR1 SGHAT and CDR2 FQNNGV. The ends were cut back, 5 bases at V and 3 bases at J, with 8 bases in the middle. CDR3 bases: TGTGCCAGCAGCAGGGACAACTACAATGAGCAGTTCTTC. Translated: CASSRDNYNEQFF.

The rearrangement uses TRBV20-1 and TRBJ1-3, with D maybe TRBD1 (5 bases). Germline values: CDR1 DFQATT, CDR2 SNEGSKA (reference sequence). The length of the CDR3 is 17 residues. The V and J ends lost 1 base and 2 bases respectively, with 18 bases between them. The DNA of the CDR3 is TGCAGTGCTAGAGGCCCCCGGGGGATGAGGACTGGAAACACCATATATTTT. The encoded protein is CSARGPRGMRTGNTIYF.

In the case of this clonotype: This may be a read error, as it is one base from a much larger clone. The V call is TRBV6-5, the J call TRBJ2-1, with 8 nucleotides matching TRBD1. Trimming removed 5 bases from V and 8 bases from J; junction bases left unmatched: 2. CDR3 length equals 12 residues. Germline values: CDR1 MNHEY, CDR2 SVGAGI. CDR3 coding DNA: TGTGCCAGCAGTCGGACAGGGTATGAGCAGTTCTTC. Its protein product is CASSRTGYEQFF.

CDR3 nucleotides: TGCAGTGCCCCCAGTGGACTAGCCAAAAACATTCAGTACTTC. Amino acids: CSAPSGLAKNIQYF. The V call is TRBV20-1, the J call TRBJ2-4; maybe TRBD2 (5 bases). This CDR3 has 14 amino acids. V was cut by 6 bases and J by 0 bases, with 12 bases left in between. Germline-derived CDR1 and CDR2 are DFQATT and SNEGSKA (reference sequence).

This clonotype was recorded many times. For the CDR3, the DNA is TGTGCCAGCAGCGTAGGAGTTTACTCCACAGATACGCAGTATTTT. Amino acids: CASSVGVYSTDTQYF. V gene TRBV9 combines with J gene TRBJ2-3; no definite D call. This CDR3 is built from 15 residues. Germline CDR1 SGDLS, CDR2 YYNGEE. V was clipped by 0 bases and J by 2 bases, with 10 bases between them.

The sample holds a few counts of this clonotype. In DNA form, the CDR3 reads TGCAGCGCCTCCCGACTAGCGGGGGCAGTAGATACGCAGTATTTT. Its protein product is CSASRLAGAVDTQYF. The chain uses TRBV29-1 and TRBJ2-3; 12 nucleotides align to TRBD2. Unmatched junction bases numbered 10, after V lost 7 bases and J lost 5 bases. Germline loops: CDR1 SQVTM, CDR2 ANQGSEA. The CDR3 runs to 15 residues.